A selection of T cell receptor beta chains follows, all from one sample in a study of blood T cell repertoires in COVID-19. The protocol was immunoSEQ multiplex PCR, while the TCRdb copy is restricted to in-frame clones and leaves out a portion. The sample contains about 240,000 clones, about 83% of which appear only once. The sequenced material came from peripheral blood. The receptors originated from a human donor in a cohort sampled during active COVID-19. CDR3s include the opening cysteine and the closing phenylalanine or tryptophan. D genes are given only for firm matches. Clone size is given for some rows only: seen once, a few or many times, or a class if the clone is expanded.

v_call: TRBV3-1/TRBV3-2; d_call: TRBD1; j_call: TRBJ2-7; clone_size: .; cdr3_aa: CASSQQTGGADEQYF; cdr3_nt: TGTGCCAGCAGCCAACAAACAGGGGGCGCGGACGAGCAGTACTTC
v_call: TRBV10-2; d_call: TRBD2; j_call: TRBJ2-3; clone_size: .; cdr3_aa: CASSESTSGRDTQYF; cdr3_nt: TGCGCCAGCAGTGAGTCGACAAGCGGGAGGGATACGCAGTATTTT
v_call: TRBV7-6; d_call: .; j_call: TRBJ1-2; clone_size: .; cdr3_aa: CASSTTQGGGYTF; cdr3_nt: TGTGCCAGCAGCACAACACAGGGAGGGGGCTACACCTTC
v_call: TRBV5-1; d_call: TRBD1; j_call: TRBJ1-2; clone_size: .; cdr3_aa: CASSFRDRDLRGYTF; cdr3_nt: TGCGCCAGCAGCTTCCGAGACAGGGATCTCAGGGGCTACACCTTC
v_call: TRBV21-1; d_call: .; j_call: TRBJ1-2; clone_size: .; cdr3_aa: CASSGQGDRGGYTF; cdr3_nt: TGTGCCAGCAGCGGACAGGGGGACAGGGGAGGCTACACCTTC
v_call: TRBV5-1; d_call: TRBD1; j_call: TRBJ2-7; clone_size: .; cdr3_aa: CASRGTGFYEQYF; cdr3_nt: TGCGCCAGCAGAGGGACAGGGTTCTACGAGCAGTACTTC
v_call: TRBV5-1; d_call: TRBD2; j_call: TRBJ2-1; clone_size: few; cdr3_aa: CASSLQRGVPNEQFF; cdr3_nt: TGCGCCAGCAGCTTACAGCGGGGGGTCCCCAATGAGCAGTTCTTC
v_call: TRBV24-1; d_call: .; j_call: TRBJ2-3; clone_size: once; cdr3_aa: CATSAGTDTQYF; cdr3_nt: TGTGCCACCAGTGCCGGCACAGATACGCAGTATTTT
v_call: TRBV5-1; d_call: .; j_call: TRBJ2-2; clone_size: .; cdr3_aa: CASSGGGGARTGELFF; cdr3_nt: TGCGCCAGCAGTGGGGGTGGGGGCGCTCGGACCGGGGAGCTGTTTTTT
v_call: TRBV11-1; d_call: TRBD1; j_call: TRBJ2-5; clone_size: .; cdr3_aa: CASSPTGTAQETQYF; cdr3_nt: TGTGCCAGCAGCCCAACCGGGACAGCTCAAGAGACCCAGTACTTC
v_call: TRBV2; d_call: .; j_call: TRBJ1-6; clone_size: .; cdr3_aa: CASSDGPRESPLHF; cdr3_nt: TGTGCCAGCAGTGATGGTCCTCGGGAGTCACCCCTCCACTTT
v_call: TRBV4-2; d_call: .; j_call: TRBJ2-3; clone_size: .; cdr3_aa: CASSHPRTELASTDTQYF; cdr3_nt: TGTGCCAGCAGCCATCCCAGAACGGAGCTGGCTAGCACAGATACGCAGTATTTT
v_call: TRBV7-9; d_call: TRBD1; j_call: TRBJ2-7; clone_size: .; cdr3_aa: CASNPGQGTYEQYF; cdr3_nt: TGTGCCAGCAACCCGGGACAGGGAACCTACGAGCAGTACTTC
v_call: TRBV11-2; d_call: TRBD2; j_call: TRBJ2-7; clone_size: .; cdr3_aa: CASSFPTSVGEQYF; cdr3_nt: TGTGCCAGCAGCTTTCCCACTAGCGTGGGAGAGCAGTACTTC
v_call: TRBV5-6; d_call: TRBD1; j_call: TRBJ1-4; clone_size: once; cdr3_aa: CASSLDRGRTNEKLFF; cdr3_nt: TGTGCCAGCAGCCTGGACAGGGGGCGGACTAATGAAAAACTGTTTTTT
v_call: TRBV4-1; d_call: TRBD1; j_call: TRBJ1-2; clone_size: once; cdr3_aa: CASRQGALGGYTF; cdr3_nt: TGCGCCAGCAGACAGGGGGCGTTGGGTGGCTACACCTTC
v_call: TRBV5-1; d_call: TRBD2; j_call: TRBJ2-7; clone_size: .; cdr3_aa: CASSLGLAGKYEQYF; cdr3_nt: TGCGCCAGCAGCTTGGGGCTAGCGGGTAAATACGAGCAGTACTTC